This TCR beta chain stems from a study of blood T cell repertoires in COVID-19. Study in general: Cohort 3 donors counted as recovered after two negative PCRs, clearance, or resolved symptoms.

Clones were read by immunoSEQ multiplex PCR, and TCRdb kept only the in-frame ones, dropping some. The sample has roughly 160,000 clones; roughly 78% are singletons. Those enrolled, adults aged about 18 to 89 years, came from fewer than 25 US areas. This CDR3 is built from 14 residues. The chain combines TRBV21-1 with TRBJ2-7; the D segment call TRBD1 is taken from the table without a DNA check. TRBV21-1 corresponds to a pseudogene. Sequencing was carried out using PBMCs or T cells enriched from blood (not recorded which). The sequence was collected from a woman aged 65 to 85 in a cohort exposed to, infected with or recovered from COVID-19 (not recorded which). Here the CDR3 reads CASSSWDRVSEQYF. In nucleotides, the CDR3 is TGTGCCAGCAGCAGTTGGGACAGGGTGAGCGAGCAGTACTTC.